The following is a TCR beta chain sequence with its context. The sample is drawn from a study of blood T cell repertoires in COVID-19. At the level of the study: Acute and convalescent COVID-19 samples came from the United States, Italy and Spain. Nucleic acid was either cDNA or gDNA, and it came from T cells, B-cell-depleted T cells, or PBMCs.

Original analysis: Estimation of nucleated cell counts was performed using reference gene primer amplification. Profiled with immunoSEQ multiplex PCR; TCRdb holds only in-frame clones, not every one. For V, J and clone size, that table is used; D and trimming come from the DNA. The sample records 30,000 to 40,000 clones, roughly 90% being singletons. CDR1 and CDR2 (germline): SGDLS, YYNGEE. V gave up 4 bases and J gave up 4 bases, with 15 bases separating them. This CDR3 region has 15 residues. The chain combines TRBV9 with TRBJ1-3; TRBD1 might be the D (6 bases). The TCR sequence derives from a human donor with active COVID-19. The donor label of this sample is uncertain. The sequenced sample consisted of peripheral blood. CDR3 loop: CASSLTTGTGNTIYF. The CDR3 bases are TGTGCCAGCAGCCTAACGACAGGTACCGGAAACACCATATATTTT. Variable domain in full (rest from reference TRBV9 and TRBJ1-3): DSGVTQTPKHLITATGQRVTLRCSPRSGDLSVYWYQQSLDQGLQFLIQYYNGEERAKGNILERFSAQQFPDLHSELNLSSLELGDSALYFCASSLTTGTGNTIYFGEGSWLTVV.